Listed below are T cell receptor beta chains from one sample, sequenced in a study of blood T cell repertoires in COVID-19. TCRdb keeps only in-frame clones here, not all; method: immunoSEQ multiplex PCR. This table holds about 69,000 clones, about 80% found once. The sample was peripheral blood. These receptor sequences come from a man in his fifties or sixties with COVID-19, enrolled during active disease. The CDR3 runs from the conserved cysteine through the conserved F or W. Fields, in order: clone size, J gene, V gene, D gene, CDR3 DNA, CDR3 protein. A D gene is named only where the DNA matches it firmly. Clone size is not always given. Where it is, it says once, few, many or a class for expanded clones.

>-|TRBJ1-2|TRBV5-1|-
TGCGCCAGCAGCTTAAGGAATTCGGGCCTGCCAGCGGGCGGCTACACCTTC
CASSLRNSGLPAGGYTF
>once|TRBJ1-1|TRBV18|TRBD1
TGTGCCAGCTCTACAGGGGGCAACACTGAAGCTTTCTTT
CASSTGGNTEAFF
>-|TRBJ1-1|TRBV3-1/TRBV3-2|-
TGTGCCAGCAGCCCCTATTCCGGACTTAACCCTGAAGCTTTCTTT
CASSPYSGLNPEAFF
>-|TRBJ1-1|TRBV18|TRBD1
TGTGCCAGCTCACCGGGACAGGGGGCGAGCACTGAAGCTTTCTTT
CASSPGQGASTEAFF
>-|TRBJ1-6|TRBV23-1|TRBD1
TGCGCCAGCAAATACCGGGACAGGGGGCGCACAGACATTAATTCACCCCTCCACTTT
CASKYRDRGRTDINSPLHF
>-|TRBJ2-7|TRBV5-1|-
TGCGCCAGCAGCTTCGCCCCTAGCTCCTACGAGCAGTACTTC
CASSFAPSSYEQYF
>few|TRBJ2-5|TRBV19|-
TGTGCCAGTAGTCCCAGCCAAGAGACCCAGTACTTC
CASSPSQETQYF
>-|TRBJ2-6|TRBV6-4|-
TGTGCCAGCAGTGACTCGGACAGCGGTTCTGGGGCCAACGTCCTGACTTTC
CASSDSDSGSGANVLTF
>-|TRBJ1-1|TRBV6-6|-
TGTGCCAGCAGTTACTATAAGAACACTGAAGCTTTCTTT
CASSYYKNTEAFF
>-|TRBJ2-1|TRBV2|-
TGTGCCAGCAGGAGCCGGGACAAAATCGTAGGGTTCTTC
CASRSRDKIVGFF
>-|TRBJ1-2|TRBV18|-
TGTGCCAGCTCACCGGATACAGGGTGGGACTATGGCTACACCTTC
CASSPDTGWDYGYTF
>-|TRBJ1-6|TRBV9|-
TGTGCCAGCAGCTCTCGTAGGGAGGGTTCACCCCTCCACTTT
CASSSRREGSPLHF
>-|TRBJ2-1|TRBV4-3|-
TGCGCCAGCAGCCAAGAGGCGAGGTCGGGCAATGAGCAGTTCTTC
CASSQEARSGNEQFF
>-|TRBJ2-2|TRBV6-5|-
TGTGCCACTTCGGGAGTTATAGGGGCGAACGGGGAGCTGTTTTTT
CATSGVIGANGELFF
>-|TRBJ2-3|TRBV7-9|-
TGTGCCAGCAGCCTTCTTACCCCGAGAGATACGCAGTATTTT
CASSLLTPRDTQYF
>-|TRBJ2-7|TRBV27|-
TGTGCCAGCAGACCCTTTAGCTCCTACGAGCAGTACTTC
CASRPFSSYEQYF
>-|TRBJ1-5|TRBV7-2|-
TGTGCCAGCAGCTTAGCGAGGGCAGACTCGCCCCAGCATTTT
CASSLARADSPQHF
>few|TRBJ2-1|TRBV18|-
TGTGCCAGCTCACCACGCAGGGGCAATGAGCAGTTCTTC
CASSPRRGNEQFF
>-|TRBJ1-6|TRBV2|-
TGTGCCAGCAGTGAAGCGCAGGGATTCTCCTATAATTCACCCCTCCACTTT
CASSEAQGFSYNSPLHF
>-|TRBJ1-5|TRBV6-2/TRBV6-3|TRBD1
TGTGCCAGCAGTACTGGGGGACAGGGGAGCAATCAGCCCCAGCATTTT
CASSTGGQGSNQPQHF
>once|TRBJ2-2|TRBV5-1|-
TGCGCCAGCCAGACAGCGACGAACACCGGGGAGCTGTTTTTT
CASQTATNTGELFF
>-|TRBJ2-5|TRBV12-3/TRBV12-4|-
TGTGCCAGCAGTTTACGAGAGACCCAGTACTTC
CASSLRETQYF
>-|TRBJ2-7|TRBV5-6|TRBD2
TGTGCCAGCAGCACAGCCGGGACTAGCGGCTACGAGCAGTACTTC
CASSTAGTSGYEQYF
>-|TRBJ1-2|TRBV6-5|-
TGTGCCAGCGGGCAAGACAGAACTCGCAATGGCTACACCTTC
CASGQDRTRNGYTF
>few|TRBJ1-5|TRBV21-1|-
TGTGCCAACGGGGGAGGCACCGTATCCCAGCATTTT
CANGGGTVSQHF
>-|TRBJ1-3|TRBV18|-
TGTGCCAGCTCACCGGGGCAGCTGAGCTCTGGAAACACCATATATTTT
CASSPGQLSSGNTIYF
>few|TRBJ2-7|TRBV4-3|-
TGCGCCAGCAGAAGAGAAGGAGGCGAGCAGTACTTC
CASRREGGEQYF
>-|TRBJ1-2|TRBV5-1|TRBD1
TGCGCCAGCAGCTGGGGCGACAGGGTTACCCATGGCTACACCTTC
CASSWGDRVTHGYTF
>-|TRBJ1-1|TRBV28|-
TGTGCCAGCAGTTTATTTGGAGTAGTAGCTTTCTTT
CASSLFGVVAFF